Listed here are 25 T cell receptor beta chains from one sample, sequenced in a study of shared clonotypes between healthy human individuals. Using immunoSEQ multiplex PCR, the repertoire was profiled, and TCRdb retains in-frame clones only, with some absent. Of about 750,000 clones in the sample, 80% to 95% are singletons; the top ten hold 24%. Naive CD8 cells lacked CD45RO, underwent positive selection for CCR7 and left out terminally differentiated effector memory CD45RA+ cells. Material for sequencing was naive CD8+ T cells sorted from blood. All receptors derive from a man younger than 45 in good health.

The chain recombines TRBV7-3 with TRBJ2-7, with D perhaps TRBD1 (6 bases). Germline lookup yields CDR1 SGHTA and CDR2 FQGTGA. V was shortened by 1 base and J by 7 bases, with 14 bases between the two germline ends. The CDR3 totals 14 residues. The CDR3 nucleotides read TGTGCCAGCAGCTTAAATGGGGGCTTCGGAGAGCAGTACTTC. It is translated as CASSLNGGFGEQYF.

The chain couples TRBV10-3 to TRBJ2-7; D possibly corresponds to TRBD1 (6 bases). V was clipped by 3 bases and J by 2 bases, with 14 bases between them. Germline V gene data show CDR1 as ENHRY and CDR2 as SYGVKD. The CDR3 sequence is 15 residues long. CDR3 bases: TGTGCCATCAGTGAACAGGGAACCTTCGCCTACGAGCAGTACTTC. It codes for CAISEQGTFAYEQYF.

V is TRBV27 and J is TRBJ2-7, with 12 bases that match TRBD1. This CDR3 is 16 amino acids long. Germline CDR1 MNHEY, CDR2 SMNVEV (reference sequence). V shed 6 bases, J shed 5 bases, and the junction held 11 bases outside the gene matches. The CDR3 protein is CASRAGTGGQFDEQYF. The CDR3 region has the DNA TGTGCCAGCAGAGCCGGGACAGGGGGCCAATTTGACGAGCAGTACTTC.

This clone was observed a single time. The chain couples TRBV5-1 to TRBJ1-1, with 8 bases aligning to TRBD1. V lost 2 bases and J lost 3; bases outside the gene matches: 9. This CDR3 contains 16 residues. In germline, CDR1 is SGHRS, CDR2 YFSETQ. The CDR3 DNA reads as TGCGCCAGCAGCTTAATTGGACAGGGAGGAGACACTGAAGCTTTCTTT. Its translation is CASSLIGQGGDTEAFF.

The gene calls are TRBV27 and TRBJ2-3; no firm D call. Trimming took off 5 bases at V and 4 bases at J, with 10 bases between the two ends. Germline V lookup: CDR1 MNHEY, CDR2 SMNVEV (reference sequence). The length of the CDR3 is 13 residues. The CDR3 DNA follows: TGTGCCAGCAGTCACGGTGTAGCAGATACGCAGTATTTT. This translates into CASSHGVADTQYF.

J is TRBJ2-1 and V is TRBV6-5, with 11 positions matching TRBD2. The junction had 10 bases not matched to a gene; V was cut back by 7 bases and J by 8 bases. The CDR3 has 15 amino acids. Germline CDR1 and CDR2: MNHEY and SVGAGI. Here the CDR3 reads CASIKGASGRYEQFF. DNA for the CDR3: TGTGCCAGCATTAAGGGGGCTAGCGGGAGGTATGAGCAGTTCTTC.

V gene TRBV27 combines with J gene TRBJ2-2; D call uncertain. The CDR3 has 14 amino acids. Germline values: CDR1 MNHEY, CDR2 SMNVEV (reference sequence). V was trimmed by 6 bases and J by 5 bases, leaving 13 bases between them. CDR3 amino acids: CASSPVVLTGELFF. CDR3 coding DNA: TGTGCCAGCAGCCCGGTTGTGTTGACCGGGGAGCTGTTTTTT.

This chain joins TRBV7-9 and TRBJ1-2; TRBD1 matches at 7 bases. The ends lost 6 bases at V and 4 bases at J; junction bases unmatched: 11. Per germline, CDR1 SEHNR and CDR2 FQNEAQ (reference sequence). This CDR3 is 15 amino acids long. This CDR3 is CASRSVGQAAYGYTF. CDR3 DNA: TGTGCCAGCAGGTCCGTCGGACAGGCGGCCTATGGCTACACCTTC.

The CDR3 protein is CASSKNTGVDF. The CDR3 DNA is TGTGCCAGCAGCAAAAATACAGGGGTCGACTTT. The chain employs TRBV21-1 and TRBJ1-1; the D segment call TRBD1 is taken from the table without a DNA check. TRBV21-1 is a listed pseudogene. This CDR3 spans 11 amino acids.

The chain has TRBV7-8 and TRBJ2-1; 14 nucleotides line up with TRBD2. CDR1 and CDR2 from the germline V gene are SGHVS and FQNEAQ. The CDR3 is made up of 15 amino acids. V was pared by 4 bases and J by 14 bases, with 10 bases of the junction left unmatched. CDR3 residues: CASSSSGTSGRKEFF. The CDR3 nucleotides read TGTGCCAGCAGCTCCTCCGGGACTAGCGGGAGAAAGGAGTTCTTC.

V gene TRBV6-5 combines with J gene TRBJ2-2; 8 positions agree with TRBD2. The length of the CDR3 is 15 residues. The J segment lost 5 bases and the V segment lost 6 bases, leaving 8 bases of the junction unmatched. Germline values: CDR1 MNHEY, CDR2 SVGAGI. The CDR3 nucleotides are TGTGCCAGCAGCTCCAGCGGGAGTAGGACCGGGGAGCTGTTTTTT. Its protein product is CASSSSGSRTGELFF.

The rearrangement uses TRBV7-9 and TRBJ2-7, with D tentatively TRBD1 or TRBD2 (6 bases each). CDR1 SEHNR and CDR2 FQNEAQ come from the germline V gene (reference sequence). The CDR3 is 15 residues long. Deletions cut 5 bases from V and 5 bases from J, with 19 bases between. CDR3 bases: TGTGCCAGCAGCCCCGTTAATCGGGGGCAAAACGAGCAGTACTTC. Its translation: CASSPVNRGQNEQYF.

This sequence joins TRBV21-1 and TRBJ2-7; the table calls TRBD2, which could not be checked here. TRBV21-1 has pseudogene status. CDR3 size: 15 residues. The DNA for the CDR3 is TGTGCCAGCATAAAAAGTCGGACTGGACCCTACGAGCAGTACTTC. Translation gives CASIKSRTGPYEQYF.

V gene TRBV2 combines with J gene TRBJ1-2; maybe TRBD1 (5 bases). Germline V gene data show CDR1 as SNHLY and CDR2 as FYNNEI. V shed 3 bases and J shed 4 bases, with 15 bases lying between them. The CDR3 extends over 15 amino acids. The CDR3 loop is CASSDTSGGTYGYTF. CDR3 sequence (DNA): TGTGCCAGCAGTGATACATCGGGGGGGACCTATGGCTACACCTTC.

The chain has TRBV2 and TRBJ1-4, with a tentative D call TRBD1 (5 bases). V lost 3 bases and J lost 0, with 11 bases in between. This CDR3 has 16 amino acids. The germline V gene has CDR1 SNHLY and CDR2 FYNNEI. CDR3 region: CASSEGRETTNEKLFF. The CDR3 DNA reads TGTGCCAGCAGTGAGGGCAGGGAGACAACTAATGAAAAACTGTTTTTT.

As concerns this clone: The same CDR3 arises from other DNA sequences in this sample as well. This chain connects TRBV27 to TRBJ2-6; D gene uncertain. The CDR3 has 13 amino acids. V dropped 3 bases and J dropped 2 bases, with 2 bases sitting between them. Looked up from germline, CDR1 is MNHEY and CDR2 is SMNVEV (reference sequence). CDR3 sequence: CASSLAGANVLTF. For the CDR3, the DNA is TGTGCCAGCAGTTTGGCTGGGGCCAACGTCCTGACTTTC.

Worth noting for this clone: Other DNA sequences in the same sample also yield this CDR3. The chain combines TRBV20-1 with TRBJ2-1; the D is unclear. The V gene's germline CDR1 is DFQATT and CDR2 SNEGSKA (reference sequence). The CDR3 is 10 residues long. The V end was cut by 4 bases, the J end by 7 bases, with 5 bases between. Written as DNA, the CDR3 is TGCAGTGCTACCGTTAATGAGCAGTTCTTC. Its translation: CSATVNEQFF.

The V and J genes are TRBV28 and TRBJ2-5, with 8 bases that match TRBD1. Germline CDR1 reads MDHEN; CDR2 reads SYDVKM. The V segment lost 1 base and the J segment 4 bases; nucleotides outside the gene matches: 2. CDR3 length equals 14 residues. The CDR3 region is CASSLSRGRETQYF. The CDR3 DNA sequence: TGTGCCAGCAGTTTATCCAGGGGGCGAGAGACCCAGTACTTC.

CDR3 sequence reads: CASSQEPEGDIQYF. CDR3 sequence (DNA): TGTGCCAGCAGCCAAGAGCCGGAGGGGGACATTCAGTACTTC. The chain has TRBV4-2 and TRBJ2-4; the D gene could be TRBD1 or TRBD2 (6 bases each). CDR3 length: 14 residues. Trimming shortened V by 0 bases and J by 8 bases, and 11 bases separated the two germline ends. Germline lookup yields CDR1 LGHNA and CDR2 YNFKEQ.

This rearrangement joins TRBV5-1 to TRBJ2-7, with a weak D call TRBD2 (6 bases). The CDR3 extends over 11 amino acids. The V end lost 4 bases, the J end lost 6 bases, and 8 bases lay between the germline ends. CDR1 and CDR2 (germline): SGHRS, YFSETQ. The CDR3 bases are TGCGCCAGCAGCCACGGGGGCGAGCAGTACTTC. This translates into CASSHGGEQYF.

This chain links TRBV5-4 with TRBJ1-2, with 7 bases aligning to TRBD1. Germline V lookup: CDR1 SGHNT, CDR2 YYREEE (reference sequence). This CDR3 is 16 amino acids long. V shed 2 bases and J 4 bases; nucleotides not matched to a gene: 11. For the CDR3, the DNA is TGTGCCAGCAGCTTTCAAGGGGGCGGGATATCCTATGGCTACACCTTC. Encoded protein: CASSFQGGGISYGYTF. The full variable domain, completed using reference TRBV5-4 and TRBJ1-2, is ETGVTQSPTHLIKTRGQQVTLRCSSQSGHNTVSWYQQALGQGPQFIFQYYREEENGRGNFPPRFSGLQFPNYSSELNVNALELDDSALYLCASSFQGGGISYGYTFGSGTRLTVV.

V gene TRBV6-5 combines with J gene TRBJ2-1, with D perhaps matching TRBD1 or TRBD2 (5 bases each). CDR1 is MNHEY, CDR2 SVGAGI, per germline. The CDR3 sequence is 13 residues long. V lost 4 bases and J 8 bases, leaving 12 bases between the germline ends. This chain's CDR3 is CASSWVGGYEQFF. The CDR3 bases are TGTGCCAGCAGTTGGGTTGGGGGTTATGAGCAGTTCTTC.

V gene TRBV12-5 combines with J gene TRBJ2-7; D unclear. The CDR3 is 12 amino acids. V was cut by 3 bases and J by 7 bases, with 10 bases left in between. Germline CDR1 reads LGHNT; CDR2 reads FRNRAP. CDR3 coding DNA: TGTGCTAGTGGTTTAGGGCCCTCGGAGCAGTACTTC. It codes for CASGLGPSEQYF.

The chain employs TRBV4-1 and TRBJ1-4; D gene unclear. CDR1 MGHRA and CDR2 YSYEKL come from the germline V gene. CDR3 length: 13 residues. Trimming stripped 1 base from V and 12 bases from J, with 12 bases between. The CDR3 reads CASSQGSGAELFF. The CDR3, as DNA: TGCGCCAGCAGCCAAGGAAGCGGAGCGGAACTGTTTTTT.

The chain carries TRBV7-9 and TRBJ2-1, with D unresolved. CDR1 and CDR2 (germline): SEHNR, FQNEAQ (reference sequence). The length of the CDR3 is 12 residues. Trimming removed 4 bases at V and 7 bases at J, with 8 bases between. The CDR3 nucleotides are TGTGCCAGCAGCTCAGATTCAAATGAGCAGTTCTTC. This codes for CASSSDSNEQFF.